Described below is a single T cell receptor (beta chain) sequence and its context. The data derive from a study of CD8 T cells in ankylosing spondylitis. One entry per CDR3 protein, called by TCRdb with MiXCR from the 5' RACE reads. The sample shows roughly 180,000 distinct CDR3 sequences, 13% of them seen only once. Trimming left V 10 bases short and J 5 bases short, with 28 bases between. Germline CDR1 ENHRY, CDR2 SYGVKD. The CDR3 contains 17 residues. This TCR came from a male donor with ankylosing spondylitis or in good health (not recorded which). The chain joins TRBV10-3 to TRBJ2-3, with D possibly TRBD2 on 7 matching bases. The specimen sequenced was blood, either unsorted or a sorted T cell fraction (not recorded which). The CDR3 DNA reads TGTGCCACCCTTCCGCATGGGGGGGGGCCACTCAAAGATACGCAGTATTTT. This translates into CATLPHGGGPLKDTQYF.